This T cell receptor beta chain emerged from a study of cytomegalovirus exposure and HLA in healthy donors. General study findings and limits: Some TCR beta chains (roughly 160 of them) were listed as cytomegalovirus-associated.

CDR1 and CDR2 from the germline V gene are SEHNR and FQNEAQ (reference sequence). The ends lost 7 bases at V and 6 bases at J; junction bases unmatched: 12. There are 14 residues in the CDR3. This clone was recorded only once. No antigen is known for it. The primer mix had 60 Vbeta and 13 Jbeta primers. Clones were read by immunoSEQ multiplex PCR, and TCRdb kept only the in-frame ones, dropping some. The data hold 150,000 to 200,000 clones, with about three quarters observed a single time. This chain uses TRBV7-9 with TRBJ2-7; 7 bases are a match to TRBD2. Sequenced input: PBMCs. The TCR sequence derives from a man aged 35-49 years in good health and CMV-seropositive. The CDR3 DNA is TGTGCCAGCACCGCCCGGGGGGATAGGGTCGAGCAGTACTTC. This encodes CASTARGDRVEQYF.